This TCR beta chain was documented in a study of identical twins. CDR3 length: 15 residues. Per the germline V gene, CDR1 is MNHEY and CDR2 is SMNVEV (reference sequence). V shed 7 bases, J shed 6 bases, and the junction held 9 bases outside the gene matches. One entry per CDR3 protein results from TCRdb running MiXCR on the 5' RACE reads. The table shows about 530,000 distinct CDR3 sequences, with around 24% occurring only once. This clonotype was counted between two and nine times. This same sample was also part of a study on yellow fever vaccine responses in identical twins.

The clonotype originates from a woman younger than 30 in good health. V is TRBV27 and J is TRBJ1-6; 7 bases map to TRBD1. Sequenced: CD4+ T cells sorted from blood. The CDR3 here is CASTRGGTVNSPLHF. For the CDR3, the DNA is TGTGCCAGCACCCGCGGGGGGACAGTTAATTCACCCCTCCACTTT.